What follows are 32 T cell receptor beta chains derived from one specimen sequenced in a study of regulatory T cells in long-lasting Graves disease. According to the study, TCR beta libraries were built with iRepertoire HTBI primers and CDR3-region Arm-PCR. A single record per CDR3 protein comes from TCRdb applying MiXCR to the multiplex PCR reads. The sample holds about 660,000 distinct CDR3 sequences, about 32% seen once. Time point in this sample: persistent/refractory GD, antithyroid drugs over 5 years with positive TRAb. RNA extracted from PBMCs served as the sequencing template. This sample comprised peripheral blood mononuclear cells (PBMCs), obtained when the disease was refractory, from a patient treated with antithyroid drugs. These receptors were taken from a female donor with Graves disease.

This clonotype has a count of ten or more. The chain is built from TRBV2 and TRBJ2-2, with D tentatively TRBD1 or TRBD2 (5 bases each). This CDR3 has 16 amino acids. The germline CDR1 and CDR2 sequences are SNHLY and FYNNEI. V was shortened by 4 bases and J by 1 base, with 13 bases between the two germline ends. This chain's CDR3 is CASSVRGWVNTGELFF. In DNA form, the CDR3 reads TGTGCCAGCAGTGTACGGGGCTGGGTGAACACCGGGGAGCTGTTTTTT.

This clonotype was observed a few times. The chain employs TRBV6-1 and TRBJ1-2, with 9 bases that match TRBD1. With V trimmed by 10 bases and J by 4 bases, 16 bases remained unmatched. The CDR3 consists of 16 residues. Germline CDR1 and CDR2: MNHNS and SASEGT. Here the CDR3 reads CATTMTSTGGVYGYTF. Written as DNA, the CDR3 is TGTGCCACCACGATGACCAGTACAGGGGGCGTCTATGGCTACACCTTC.

CDR3 loop: CASSDRTSAYNEQFF. DNA for the CDR3: TGTGCCAGCAGTGACAGGACTAGCGCCTACAATGAGCAGTTCTTC. The V gene is TRBV25-1, the J gene TRBJ2-1, with 9 nucleotides matching TRBD2. The V gene end was trimmed by 3 bases and the J gene end by 2 bases; junction bases not matched to a gene: 2. The germline CDR1 and CDR2 sequences are MGHDK and SYGVNS. This CDR3 region has 15 residues. Based on the CDR3 plus reference TRBV25-1 and TRBJ2-1, the full variable domain is EADIYQTPRYLVIGTGKKITLECSQTMGHDKMYWYQQDPGMELHLIHYSYGVNSTEKGDLSSESTVSRIRTEHFPLTLESARPSHTSQYLCASSDRTSAYNEQFFGPGTRLTVL.

The genes are TRBV5-1 and TRBJ2-2, with 11 bases aligning to TRBD2. Trimming took 1 base from V and 7 from J; bases not matched to a gene: 3. Germline V gene sequence: CDR1 SGHRS, CDR2 YFSETQ. The CDR3 runs 15 residues. The CDR3 reads CASSLPSGRSGELFF. CDR3 DNA: TGCGCCAGCAGCTTGCCTAGCGGGAGGAGCGGGGAGCTGTTTTTT. The full variable domain, with the rest looked up from reference TRBV5-1 and TRBJ2-2, is KAGVTQTPRYLIKTRGQQVTLSCSPISGHRSVSWYQQTPGQGLQFLFEYFSETQRNKGNFPGRFSGRQFSNSRSEMNVSTLELGDSALYLCASSLPSGRSGELFFGEGSRLTVL.

The gene calls are TRBV27 and TRBJ1-5, with TRBD1 matching 7 bases. Looked up from germline, CDR1 is MNHEY and CDR2 is SMNVEV (reference sequence). V was pared by 4 bases and J by 5 bases, with 17 bases of the junction left unmatched. The length of the CDR3 is 18 residues. CDR3 region: CASSSLGRGRAGHQPQHF. In nucleotides, the CDR3 is TGTGCCAGCAGTTCCTTAGGCAGGGGGAGGGCAGGGCATCAGCCCCAGCATTTT.

This chain links TRBV28 with TRBJ1-2, with D possibly TRBD1 on 5 matching bases. The V and J ends lost 3 bases and 4 bases respectively, with 15 bases between them. Germline V gives CDR1 MDHEN, CDR2 SYDVKM. The CDR3 length is 15 residues. The CDR3 loop reads CASSFWGTGPYGYTF. The CDR3 DNA is TGTGCCAGCAGTTTTTGGGGGACTGGCCCCTATGGCTACACCTTC.

The gene calls are TRBV12-5 and TRBJ2-7, with TRBD1 matching over 7 bases. Losses at the gene ends were 2 bases for V and 2 bases for J; bases not matched to a gene: 3. The germline CDR1 and CDR2 sequences are LGHNT and FRNRAP. This CDR3 has 14 residues. This chain's CDR3 is CASGLRQGAYEQYF. The DNA for the CDR3 is TGTGCTAGTGGTTTGAGACAGGGCGCCTACGAGCAGTACTTC. The full variable domain, its missing parts supplied by reference TRBV12-5 and TRBJ2-7, is DARVTQTPRHKVTEMGQEVTMRCQPILGHNTVFWYRQTMMQGLELLAYFRNRAPLDDSGMPKDRFSAEMPDATLATLKIQPSEPRDSAVYFCASGLRQGAYEQYFGPGTRLTVT.

This clonotype was seen many times. The V and J genes are TRBV28 and TRBJ1-2, with D uncertain. The CDR3 runs 17 residues. Looked up from germline, CDR1 is MDHEN and CDR2 is SYDVKM. Trimming removed 8 bases from V and 3 bases from J, with 25 bases in between. Written as DNA, the CDR3 is TGTGCCAGCGGGTTAGAACCGTACCAAACCGGCTACTATGGCTACACCTTC. Its protein is CASGLEPYQTGYYGYTF.

This clonotype was observed a handful of times. The chain is built from TRBV11-3 and TRBJ1-1, with D hard to call. Trimming shortened V by 4 bases and J by 8 bases, and 11 bases separated the two germline ends. The CDR3 contains 12 residues. Germline CDR1 SGHNT, CDR2 YENEEA. The CDR3 DNA is TGTGCCAGCAGCTACGGACGAGGGGAAGCTTTCTTT. Amino acids: CASSYGRGEAFF.

In this sample, this clonotype turned up once. This may be a read error: a much more frequent sequence differs by one nucleotide. The gene calls are TRBV6-1 and TRBJ1-1; 7 nucleotides match TRBD1. Germline CDR1 reads MNHNS; CDR2 reads SASEGT. This CDR3 contains 14 residues. The V segment lost 4 bases and the J segment 4 bases; nucleotides outside the gene matches: 6. The CDR3 nucleotides are TGTGCCAGCAGTGCCAGGGGGAGTATCACTGAAGCTTTCTTT. It is translated as CASSARGSITEAFF.

The chain combines TRBV6-2 or TRBV6-3 with TRBJ1-3; D may be TRBD1 (5 bases). The CDR3 runs to 16 residues. Germline V gives CDR1 MNHEY, CDR2 SVGEGT. Trimming removed 6 bases from V and 4 bases from J, with 19 bases in between. CDR3 in amino acids: CASREVIGAYGNTIYF. The CDR3 DNA is TGTGCCAGCAGGGAAGTTATAGGGGCGTACGGAAACACCATATATTTT.

The table lists this clonotype with many counts. This sequence joins TRBV2 and TRBJ2-5; the match to TRBD1 covers 10 bases. The CDR3 has 18 amino acids. The junction had 8 bases not matched to a gene; V was cut back by 0 bases and J by 1 base. Per the germline V gene, CDR1 is SNHLY and CDR2 is FYNNEI. The CDR3 protein is CASSEAIPGQGFQETQYF. CDR3 coding DNA: TGTGCCAGCAGTGAAGCGATTCCGGGACAGGGGTTCCAAGAGACCCAGTACTTC.

This clonotype was observed a handful of times. The V gene is TRBV12-3 or TRBV12-4, the J gene TRBJ1-1; D is uncertain. Trimming took off 5 bases at V and 2 bases at J, with 15 bases between the two ends. The CDR3 spans 15 residues. CDR3 region: CASSELGLQNTEAFF. DNA for the CDR3: TGTGCCAGCAGTGAGTTGGGATTGCAAAACACTGAAGCTTTCTTT.

This clonotype has only a few counts. J is TRBJ2-7 and V is TRBV12-3 or TRBV12-4, with 14 bases matching TRBD2. The CDR3 spans 16 residues. Trimming removed 3 bases from V and 9 bases from J; junction bases left unmatched: 10. The CDR3 nucleotides read TGTGCCAGCAGTTTTTTGGCGGGACTAGCGGGAGTGGGGCAGTACTTC. This encodes CASSFLAGLAGVGQYF.

This chain uses TRBV5-4 with TRBJ2-1, with 9 bases matching TRBD1. After removal of 4 bases from V and 5 bases from J, the junction contained 7 bases not matched to a gene. CDR1 and CDR2 from the germline V gene are SGHNT and YYREEE (reference sequence). This CDR3 has 15 residues. CDR3 nucleotides: TGTGCCAGCAGCCGTGACAGGGGGTCACACAATGAGCAGTTCTTC. Its protein product is CASSRDRGSHNEQFF. Using reference TRBV5-4 and TRBJ2-1 for the parts outside the CDR3, the full variable domain is ETGVTQSPTHLIKTRGQQVTLRCSSQSGHNTVSWYQQALGQGPQFIFQYYREEENGRGNFPPRFSGLQFPNYSSELNVNALELDDSALYLCASSRDRGSHNEQFFGPGTRLTVL.

The rearrangement links TRBV7-2 to TRBJ1-2, with 9 bases identical to TRBD1. The CDR3 is 15 amino acids. In germline, CDR1 is SGHTA, CDR2 FQGNSA. The V and J ends lost 5 bases and 8 bases, in that order; junction bases with no gene match: 12. CDR3 sequence (DNA): TGTGCCAGCAGCGAAACCGGGACAGGGAGGAGAGGCTACACCTTC. It codes for CASSETGTGRRGYTF.

The chain links TRBV5-1 to TRBJ1-2; D is undetermined. Per germline, CDR1 SGHRS and CDR2 YFSETQ. The V gene lost 4 bases and the J gene lost 2 bases, with 12 bases spanning the gap. The CDR3 sequence is 14 residues long. The CDR3: CASSPTAENYGYTF. As DNA, the CDR3 is TGCGCCAGCAGCCCCACCGCGGAAAACTATGGCTACACCTTC.

The V call is TRBV9, the J call TRBJ2-5; 7 nucleotides line up with TRBD2. The CDR3 contains 15 residues. The V gene's germline CDR1 is SGDLS and CDR2 YYNGEE. With V trimmed by 4 bases and J by 5 bases, 11 bases remained unmatched. CDR3 sequence reads: CASSQRERETETQYF. The CDR3 DNA sequence: TGTGCCAGCAGCCAGCGGGAACGGGAAACGGAGACCCAGTACTTC.

The chain couples TRBV4-2 to TRBJ2-1; TRBD2 is a possible D gene (5 bases). The CDR3 sequence is 14 residues long. Germline CDR1 reads LGHNA; CDR2 reads YNFKEQ. Trimming removed 0 bases at V and 8 bases at J, with 11 bases between. The CDR3 nucleotides are TGTGCCAGCAGCCAAGATCAAACGCGGGATGAGCAGTTCTTC. This translates into CASSQDQTRDEQFF.

This clonotype was counted once. This chain joins TRBV20-1 and TRBJ2-3; the D gene is possibly TRBD2 (5 bases). The length of the CDR3 is 14 residues. V was clipped by 5 bases and J by 0 bases, with 12 bases between them. From germline, CDR1 is DFQATT and CDR2 SNEGSKA (reference sequence). CDR3 nucleotide sequence: TGCAGTGCTTTCGGGATTTCTAGCACAGATACGCAGTATTTT. Amino acid sequence: CSAFGISSTDTQYF.

The V gene is TRBV11-2, the J gene TRBJ2-7, with 10 bases aligning to TRBD2. The CDR3 sequence is 15 residues long. V lost 8 bases to trimming and J lost 0 bases; unmatched junction nucleotides: 7. Germline loops: CDR1 SGHAT, CDR2 FQNNGV. The CDR3 here is CASEMSGRASYEQYF. The DNA of the CDR3 is TGTGCCAGCGAAATGAGCGGGAGGGCCTCCTACGAGCAGTACTTC.

The rearrangement joins TRBV15 to TRBJ1-5; D perhaps matches TRBD1 (6 bases). Germline CDR1 is LNHNV and CDR2 is YYDKDF (reference sequence). CDR3 size: 14 residues. Trimming stripped 5 bases from V and 1 base from J, with 9 bases between. The CDR3 region has the DNA TGTGCCACCAGCCTAGACAGGAGCAATCAGCCCCAGCATTTT. This sequence encodes CATSLDRSNQPQHF.

This clonotype was picked up many times. The genes are TRBV12-3 or TRBV12-4 and TRBJ2-5; 8 positions match TRBD1. CDR3 length: 15 amino acids. V dropped 3 bases and J dropped 10; count of bases not matched to a gene: 13. This chain's CDR3 is CASSFSQGAPIDQYF. For the CDR3, the DNA is TGTGCCAGCAGTTTCAGTCAGGGGGCGCCGATTGACCAGTACTTC.

This rearrangement joins TRBV6-1 to TRBJ2-7, with D possibly TRBD2 on 5 matching bases. CDR1 MNHNS and CDR2 SASEGT come from the germline V gene. V shed 5 bases and J shed 3 bases, with 20 bases lying between them. This CDR3 region has 16 residues. CDR3 loop: CASSPPDGSADYEQYF. CDR3 coding DNA: TGTGCCAGCAGTCCGCCCGATGGTAGCGCCGACTACGAGCAGTACTTC.

There are many counts of this clonotype. The chain links TRBV2 to TRBJ2-6; 8 bases fit TRBD1. Per the germline V gene, CDR1 is SNHLY and CDR2 is FYNNEI. V shed 5 bases, J shed 5 bases, and the junction held 5 bases outside the gene matches. The length of the CDR3 is 15 residues. The CDR3 bases are TGTGCCAGCAGTTTAGGACAGGGTTGGGCCAACGTCCTGACTTTC. Translated: CASSLGQGWANVLTF.

The V call is TRBV12-3 or TRBV12-4, the J call TRBJ2-4; no definite D call. V was pared by 3 bases and J by 1 base, with 10 bases between. The CDR3 spans 15 residues. In nucleotides, the CDR3 is TGTGCCAGCAGTTTCCGCAGGCAGGCCAAAAACATTCAGTACTTC. This sequence encodes CASSFRRQAKNIQYF.

This clonotype was seen a few times. The chain joins TRBV27 to TRBJ1-4, with no clear D. CDR3 length: 11 residues. Trimming removed 6 bases at V and 12 bases at J, with 11 bases between. Per germline, CDR1 MNHEY and CDR2 SMNVEV (reference sequence). CDR3 bases: TGTGCCAGCAGGCAAGGCTCTGAACTGTTTTTT. Protein product: CASRQGSELFF.

The chain uses TRBV5-1 and TRBJ2-6; D gene unclear. The V end lost 0 bases, the J end lost 0 bases, and 13 bases lay between the germline ends. Looked up from germline, CDR1 is SGHRS and CDR2 is YFSETQ. This CDR3 spans 18 amino acids. DNA of the CDR3: TGCGCCAGCAGCTTGGATGGGTTGTCGAGCTCTGGGGCCAACGTCCTGACTTTC. Translated: CASSLDGLSSSGANVLTF. Filled out from reference TRBV5-1 and TRBJ2-6, the complete variable domain reads KAGVTQTPRYLIKTRGQQVTLSCSPISGHRSVSWYQQTPGQGLQFLFEYFSETQRNKGNFPGRFSGRQFSNSRSEMNVSTLELGDSALYLCASSLDGLSSSGANVLTFGAGSRLTVL.

The rearrangement uses TRBV4-1 and TRBJ1-4, with TRBD1 matching over 8 bases. CDR1 is MGHRA and CDR2 is YSYEKL in the germline V gene. This CDR3 has 15 residues. V lost 2 bases, J lost 6 bases, and 5 bases stayed unmatched. CDR3 residues: CASSQPGTGYEKLFF. CDR3 coding DNA: TGCGCCAGCAGCCAACCCGGGACAGGTTATGAAAAACTGTTTTTT.

The genes are TRBV3-1 and TRBJ1-2; D remains unclear. CDR1 and CDR2 from the germline V gene are LGHDT and YNNKEL (reference sequence). The CDR3 has 13 amino acids. Trimming shortened V by 3 bases and J by 2 bases, and 7 bases separated the two germline ends. DNA of the CDR3: TGTGCCAGCAGCCACCGCAGAAACTATGGCTACACCTTC. As protein: CASSHRRNYGYTF.

This chain links TRBV2 with TRBJ2-1; D may be TRBD2 (6 bases). Trimming left V 1 base short and J 5 bases short, with 12 bases between. The length of the CDR3 is 15 residues. Germline CDR1 and CDR2: SNHLY and FYNNEI. CDR3 region: CASSEGTTLNNEQFF. CDR3 in DNA: TGTGCCAGCAGTGAAGGGACTACCTTAAACAATGAGCAGTTCTTC.

This sequence joins TRBV10-2 and TRBJ1-1; TRBD1 matches 7 bases. V shed 4 bases and J 2 bases; nucleotides not matched to a gene: 7. Germline V gene sequence: CDR1 WSHSY, CDR2 SAAADI. This CDR3 contains 15 residues. The CDR3 region has the DNA TGCGCCAGCAGTGTACGGACAGGAGGAAACACTGAAGCTTTCTTT. It encodes CASSVRTGGNTEAFF.